Below are 9 T cell receptor beta chains sequenced from a single sample in a study of blood T cell repertoires in COVID-19. Some clones are missing from TCRdb's copy, which holds only in-frame ones; the method was immunoSEQ multiplex PCR. Here the sample spans 230,000 or so clones, about 86% being singletons. Material for sequencing was PBMCs or T cells enriched from blood (not recorded which). Receptors originate from a man in his forties or fifties who had recovered from COVID-19.

This chain links TRBV19 with TRBJ1-5; no reliable D call. Trimming pared 3 bases from V and 7 bases from J, leaving 16 bases between. The CDR3 has 15 amino acids. Germline-derived CDR1 and CDR2 are LNHDA and SQIVND (reference sequence). DNA for the CDR3: TGTGCCAGTAGTATGTCCCGCGGAGGAATCCAGCCCCAGCATTTT. As protein: CASSMSRGGIQPQHF. Full variable domain (outside the CDR3, taken from reference TRBV19 and TRBJ1-5): DGGITQSPKYLFRKEGQNVTLSCEQNLNHDAMYWYRQDPGQGLRLIYYSQIVNDFQKGDIAEGYSVSREKKESFPLTVTSAQKNPTAFYLCASSMSRGGIQPQHFGDGTRLSIL.

This chain links TRBV11-3 with TRBJ1-5, with a tentative D call TRBD1 (5 bases). Germline CDR1 is SGHNT and CDR2 is YENEEA. The germline V and J ends were trimmed by 1 base and 4 bases, with 11 bases remaining between them. The CDR3 runs to 15 residues. This chain's CDR3 is CASSLGGGVNQPQHF. CDR3 DNA: TGTGCCAGCAGCTTAGGCGGGGGTGTGAATCAGCCCCAGCATTTT.

The chain joins TRBV7-2 to TRBJ1-1, with D uncertain. The CDR3 runs to 15 residues. CDR1 and CDR2 (germline): SGHTA, FQGNSA. V was clipped by 5 bases and J by 3 bases, with 16 bases between them. CDR3 amino acids: CASSPSWGPHTEAFF. CDR3 coding DNA: TGTGCCAGCAGCCCTAGCTGGGGTCCGCACACTGAAGCTTTCTTT.

J is TRBJ2-5 and V is TRBV5-6; 12 bases align to TRBD1. Per germline, CDR1 SGHDT and CDR2 YYEEEE. J was trimmed by 3 bases and V by 3 bases; bases with no gene match: 6. The length of the CDR3 is 16 residues. Written as DNA, the CDR3 is TGTGCCAGCAGCTCGGGACAGGGGGCGCGGGAAGAGACCCAGTACTTC. It is translated as CASSSGQGAREETQYF.

This clone was counted only a few times. The V call is TRBV14, the J call TRBJ2-2; 7 nucleotides match TRBD2. J lost 3 bases, V lost 3 bases, and 10 bases had no gene match. The CDR3 consists of 17 residues. Germline CDR1 and CDR2: SGHDN and FVKESK. The CDR3, as DNA: TGTGCCAGCAGCCAGGCTGTCTCTAGCGGATACACCGGGGAGCTGTTTTTT. It specifies CASSQAVSSGYTGELFF.

This chain uses TRBV4-2 with TRBJ2-3; 8 nucleotides align to TRBD1. The CDR3 has 16 amino acids. J gave up 1 base and V 3 bases, and 6 bases lay outside the gene matches. Germline CDR1 is LGHNA and CDR2 is YNFKEQ. The CDR3 is CASSQEGTGGTDTQYF. CDR3 coding DNA: TGTGCCAGCAGCCAGGAAGGGACAGGAGGCACAGATACGCAGTATTTT.

This chain connects TRBV28 to TRBJ2-7; 7 bases match TRBD1. Germline lookup yields CDR1 MDHEN and CDR2 SYDVKM. CDR3 length: 17 amino acids. Trimming cost V 2 bases and J 0 bases; bases outside gene matches: 10. The CDR3, as DNA: TGTGCCAGCAGTTTACCAAGGACAGGCGAGAGCTCCTACGAGCAGTACTTC. Residues: CASSLPRTGESSYEQYF. Filled out from reference TRBV28 and TRBJ2-7, the complete variable domain reads DVKVTQSSRYLVKRTGEKVFLECVQDMDHENMFWYRQDPGLGLRLIYFSYDVKMKEKGDIPEGYSVSREKKERFSLILESASTNQTSMYLCASSLPRTGESSYEQYFGPGTRLTVT.

The V call is TRBV12-3 or TRBV12-4, the J call TRBJ2-3; weak D call: TRBD2 (6 bases). This CDR3 has 11 amino acids. V lost 7 bases and J 11 bases, leaving 13 bases between the germline ends. CDR3 in DNA: TGTGCCAGCACCGCGCCCGGGGGGCAGTATTTT. Translating gives CASTAPGGQYF.

This clone was seen only once. The chain uses TRBV7-2 and TRBJ2-5; no definite D call. The germline V gene has CDR1 SGHTA and CDR2 FQGNSA. The V end lost 1 base, the J end lost 4 bases, and 16 bases lay between the germline ends. The CDR3 is made up of 16 amino acids. In DNA form, the CDR3 reads TGTGCCAGCAGCTTAGACGGCGCTCTACGAGGAGAGACCCAGTACTTC. Translating it yields CASSLDGALRGETQYF. Using reference TRBV7-2 and TRBJ2-5 for the parts outside the CDR3, the full variable domain is GAGVSQSPSNKVTEKGKDVELRCDPISGHTALYWYRQSLGQGLEFLIYFQGNSAPDKSGLPSDRFSAERTGGSVSTLTIQRTQQEDSAVYLCASSLDGALRGETQYFGPGTRLLVL.